The TCR beta chain under discussion was sequenced for a study of T cell responses to AZD1222 COVID-19 vaccine. The repertoire was sequenced with immunoSEQ multiplex PCR; TCRdb's copy has only in-frame clones and lacks some. The sample carries 75,000 to 95,000 clones, around 83% recorded once. Study-wide findings and caveats: Donors skewed white British and female; clonal diversity was possibly underestimated. Repertoires were sampled only after the peak T cell response. Unmutated variant regions are reportedly targeted by nearly half of spike-specific TCRs. Baseline seropositivity characterized only a handful of AZD1222 recipients.

As to this clone: Its antigen is as yet unknown.

The source is an adult in good health. This specimen consisted of peripheral blood, obtained on day 0 of AZD1222 vaccination.

In DNA, the CDR3 is TGTGCCAGCAGCTTAGGACATGGGGATCCCTACGAGCAGTACTTC. It encodes CASSLGHGDPYEQYF. The chain is built from TRBV7-3 and TRBJ2-7; tentatively, D is TRBD1 (5 bases). Trimming shortened V by 2 bases and J by 2 bases, and 13 bases separated the two germline ends. The CDR3 runs to 15 residues. Germline V gene data show CDR1 as SGHTA and CDR2 as FQGTGA. The full variable domain, with the rest looked up from reference TRBV7-3 and TRBJ2-7, is GAGVSQTPSNKVTEKGKYVELRCDPISGHTALYWYRQSLGQGPEFLIYFQGTGAADDSGLPNDRFFAVRPEGSVSTLKIQRTERGDSAVYLCASSLGHGDPYEQYFGPGTRLTVT.